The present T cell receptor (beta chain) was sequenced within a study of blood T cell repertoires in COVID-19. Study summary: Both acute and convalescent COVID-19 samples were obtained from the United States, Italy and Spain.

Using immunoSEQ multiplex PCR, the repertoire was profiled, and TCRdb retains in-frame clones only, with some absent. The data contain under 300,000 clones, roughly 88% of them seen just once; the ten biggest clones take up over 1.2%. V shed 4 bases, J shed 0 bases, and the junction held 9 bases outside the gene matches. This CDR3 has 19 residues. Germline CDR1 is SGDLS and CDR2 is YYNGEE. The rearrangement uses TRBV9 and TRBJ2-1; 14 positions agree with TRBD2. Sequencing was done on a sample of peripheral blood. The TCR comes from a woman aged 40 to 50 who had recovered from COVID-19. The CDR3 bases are TGTGCCAGCAGCATCGGACTAGCGGGGGGCCGGAGCTCCTACAATGAGCAGTTCTTC. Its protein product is CASSIGLAGGRSSYNEQFF.